Following are 30 T cell receptor beta chains from one sample sequenced in a study of T cells after yellow fever vaccination. TCRdb called the 5' RACE reads again in MiXCR, with one record for every CDR3 protein. The top ten clones hold around 3% of a sample with about 220,000 distinct CDR3 sequences, roughly 3% of them seen once. The input for sequencing was CD4+ T cells sorted from PBMCs, taken 10 days after the yellow fever booster vaccination. These receptors all stem from a man younger than 35 who received the YFV17D yellow fever vaccine.

This clonotype has at least ten counts. The V gene is TRBV15, the J gene TRBJ2-3; no clear D gene. The CDR3 has 15 amino acids. The germline V and J ends were trimmed by 0 bases and 7 bases, with 14 bases remaining between them. The germline V gene encodes CDR1 LNHNV and CDR2 YYDKDF (reference sequence). The CDR3: CATSRDVEISNTQYF. The CDR3 DNA reads as TGTGCCACCAGCAGAGATGTAGAGATAAGCAATACGCAGTATTTT.

The gene calls are TRBV5-4 and TRBJ2-4, with D perhaps matching TRBD2 (6 bases). The CDR3 spans 15 residues. The germline V and J ends were trimmed by 0 bases and 1 base, with 8 bases remaining between them. CDR1 is SGHNT and CDR2 is YYREEE in the germline V gene (reference sequence). The CDR3 loop is CASSLGGDAKNIQYF. CDR3 sequence (DNA): TGTGCCAGCAGCTTGGGGGGGGACGCCAAAAACATTCAGTACTTC.

A few counts support this clonotype. The V call is TRBV6-5, the J call TRBJ2-3, with unresolved D. CDR1 is MNHEY, CDR2 SVGAGI, per germline. The CDR3 runs 15 residues. With 0 bases removed from V and 6 bases from J, the gap between germline ends came to 13 bases. Written as DNA, the CDR3 is TGTGCCAGCAGTTACTCAACACAGAAGAGGGATACGCAGTATTTT. Its translation: CASSYSTQKRDTQYF.

This clonotype has more than one count but fewer than ten. The chain has TRBV6-5 and TRBJ1-2; no clear D gene. Trimming shortened V by 6 bases and J by 8 bases, and 13 bases separated the two germline ends. This CDR3 has 12 amino acids. Germline CDR1 is MNHEY and CDR2 is SVGAGI. The CDR3: CASSLSGWGYTF. The CDR3 DNA reads as TGTGCCAGCAGCCTATCGGGTTGGGGCTACACCTTC.

This clonotype was detected a few times. The chain combines TRBV10-3 with TRBJ2-5; 8 nucleotides line up with TRBD1. From germline, CDR1 is ENHRY and CDR2 SYGVKD. This CDR3 has 14 residues. Trimming took 4 bases from V and 5 from J; bases not matched to a gene: 6. CDR3 protein: CAISGTGIGETQYF. CDR3 in DNA: TGTGCCATCAGTGGGACAGGGATTGGGGAGACCCAGTACTTC.

The CDR3, as DNA: TGTGCCAGCAGCTTAGGTTTCAAGAGAGAGCTGTTTTTT. Translated, it gives CASSLGFKRELFF. The chain is built from TRBV13 and TRBJ1-4; D is ambiguous. V lost 0 bases and J lost 14, with 13 bases in between. The CDR3 is made up of 13 amino acids. Germline V gene sequence: CDR1 PRHDT, CDR2 FYEKMQ (reference sequence).

This clonotype was counted ten times or more. This chain links TRBV20-1 with TRBJ1-5, with D maybe TRBD1 (6 bases). V lost 2 bases and J 6 bases, leaving 14 bases between the germline ends. The CDR3 totals 14 residues. Germline loops: CDR1 DFQATT, CDR2 SNEGSKA (reference sequence). The CDR3 is CSARFGGPVQPQHF. CDR3 in DNA: TGCAGTGCTAGATTCGGGGGGCCTGTTCAGCCCCAGCATTTT.

This clonotype showed up just a few times. The chain has TRBV24-1 and TRBJ2-3; maybe TRBD2 (5 bases). V was clipped by 7 bases and J by 1 base, with 5 bases between them. Per the germline V gene, CDR1 is KGHDR and CDR2 is SFDVKD. The CDR3 extends over 12 amino acids. CDR3 amino acids: CATRGGTDTQYF. The CDR3 region has the DNA TGTGCCACCAGGGGAGGCACAGATACGCAGTATTTT.

This clonotype was counted ten times or more. The rearrangement uses TRBV4-2 and TRBJ1-1, with a weak D call TRBD1 (5 bases). Germline assignment: CDR1 LGHNA and CDR2 YNFKEQ. The germline V and J ends were trimmed by 4 bases and 1 base, with 22 bases remaining between them. This CDR3 comprises 18 residues. The CDR3: CASSPRSGLRSGNTEAFF. The DNA for the CDR3 is TGTGCCAGCAGCCCTAGGTCAGGGCTGCGGTCGGGGAACACTGAAGCTTTCTTT.

In this sample, this clonotype turned up many times. The gene calls are TRBV7-9 and TRBJ2-2; D ambiguous. The V gene's germline CDR1 is SEHNR and CDR2 FQNEAQ (reference sequence). The CDR3 contains 14 residues. The V end was cut by 10 bases, the J end by 3 bases, with 15 bases between. The CDR3 sequence is CATDPSSDTGELFF. CDR3 coding DNA: TGTGCCACGGACCCGAGCTCAGACACCGGGGAGCTGTTTTTT. Variable domain in full (rest from reference TRBV7-9 and TRBJ2-2): DTGVSQNPRHKITKRGQNVTFRCDPISEHNRLYWYRQTLGQGPEFLTYFQNEAQLEKSRLLSDRFSAERPKGSFSTLEIQRTEQGDSAMYLCATDPSSDTGELFFGEGSRLTVL.

Worth noting for this clonotype: A much larger clonotype is one base distant, so this may be a read error. CDR3 DNA sequence: TGCAGTGCTGGACAGGGGGCGCATGGCTACACCTTC. It encodes CSAGQGAHGYTF. The J gene is TRBJ1-2, the V gene TRBV20-1; TRBD1 aligns across 11 bases. J gave up 6 bases and V 5 bases, and 2 bases lay outside the gene matches. The CDR3 covers 12 residues. Germline V lookup: CDR1 DFQATT, CDR2 SNEGSKA (reference sequence).

This clonotype has a count of ten or more. The V and J genes are TRBV2 and TRBJ2-3; a possible D gene is TRBD2 (6 bases). V gave up 1 base and J gave up 5 bases, with 13 bases separating them. Per the germline V gene, CDR1 is SNHLY and CDR2 is FYNNEI. This CDR3 spans 15 amino acids. CDR3 loop: CASSEDRGAIDTQYF. Written as DNA, the CDR3 is TGTGCCAGCAGTGAAGATCGCGGGGCTATAGATACGCAGTATTTT.

This clonotype has a handful of counts. This chain joins TRBV10-3 and TRBJ2-6; 14 nucleotides match TRBD2. Losses at the gene ends were 3 bases for V and 5 bases for J; bases not matched to a gene: 3. CDR1 is ENHRY, CDR2 SYGVKD, per germline. The CDR3 is 17 residues long. CDR3 sequence (DNA): TGTGCCATCAGTGACGGACTAGCGGGGGGCTGGGCCAACGTCCTGACTTTC. It encodes CAISDGLAGGWANVLTF.

This clonotype was seen many times. The gene calls are TRBV20-1 and TRBJ2-5, with TRBD1 as a possible D gene (6 bases). CDR3 length equals 13 residues. CDR1 and CDR2 from the germline V gene are DFQATT and SNEGSKA (reference sequence). The CDR3 DNA sequence: TGCAGCCGGAGAGGGGGATGGGGGGAGACCCAGTACTTC. This codes for CSRRGGWGETQYF.

This clonotype was counted ten times or more. The rearrangement uses TRBV20-1 and TRBJ2-7; 12 positions match TRBD2. This CDR3 spans 14 amino acids. V was pared by 3 bases and J by 7 bases, with 7 bases of the junction left unmatched. Germline lookup yields CDR1 DFQATT and CDR2 SNEGSKA (reference sequence). CDR3 loop: CSASLASGGGEQYF. In nucleotides, the CDR3 is TGCAGTGCTAGCCTGGCTAGCGGGGGGGGAGAGCAGTACTTC.

This clonotype was counted many times. J is TRBJ1-1 and V is TRBV20-1; 8 bases agree with TRBD1. This CDR3 contains 13 residues. Germline lookup yields CDR1 DFQATT and CDR2 SNEGSKA (reference sequence). The ends lost 6 bases at V and 1 base at J; junction bases unmatched: 4. The CDR3 DNA sequence: TGCAGTGCCCGGGACAGGCGGAACACTGAAGCTTTCTTT. Translation: CSARDRRNTEAFF.

This clonotype has at least ten counts. The chain has TRBV20-1 and TRBJ2-3; 9 positions match TRBD2. The CDR3 has 13 residues. The germline CDR1 and CDR2 sequences are DFQATT and SNEGSKA (reference sequence). The ends lost 5 bases at V and 2 bases at J; junction bases unmatched: 2. Here the CDR3 reads CSAQRGATDTQYF. The CDR3 DNA reads TGCAGTGCTCAGCGGGGGGCCACAGATACGCAGTATTTT.

V gene TRBV19 combines with J gene TRBJ1-1, with D possibly matching TRBD1 (5 bases). V was shortened by 4 bases and J by 2 bases, with 17 bases between the two germline ends. Germline V gives CDR1 LNHDA, CDR2 SQIVND (reference sequence). The CDR3 consists of 16 residues. This CDR3 reads CASSTFREGTNTEAFF. The CDR3, as DNA: TGTGCCAGTAGTACCTTCAGGGAAGGGACTAACACTGAAGCTTTCTTT.

Only a few counts were recorded for this clonotype. The chain employs TRBV7-2 and TRBJ2-3; TRBD2 matches 9 bases. The CDR3 spans 15 residues. Germline lookup yields CDR1 SGHTA and CDR2 FQGNSA. J lost 3 bases, V lost 2 bases, and 3 bases had no gene match. CDR3 residues: CASSLPSGATDTQYF. CDR3 DNA: TGTGCCAGCAGCTTACCTAGCGGGGCTACAGATACGCAGTATTTT.

This clonotype showed up many times. The chain links TRBV5-1 to TRBJ2-5; 9 nucleotides line up with TRBD1. Trimming at V came to 4 bases and at J to 1 base, leaving 2 bases not matched to a gene. The germline CDR1 and CDR2 sequences are SGHRS and YFSETQ. This CDR3 has 14 amino acids. In nucleotides, the CDR3 is TGCGCCAGCAGCGTGACAGGGGGCCAAGAGACCCAGTACTTC. This translates into CASSVTGGQETQYF. The variable domain in full, completed from reference TRBV5-1 and TRBJ2-5, reads KAGVTQTPRYLIKTRGQQVTLSCSPISGHRSVSWYQQTPGQGLQFLFEYFSETQRNKGNFPGRFSGRQFSNSRSEMNVSTLELGDSALYLCASSVTGGQETQYFGPGTRLLVL.

This clonotype was counted many times. The J gene is TRBJ2-7, the V gene TRBV11-2; unclear D gene. CDR3 length: 12 amino acids. Germline V gene lookup returns CDR1 SGHAT and CDR2 FQNNGV. V dropped 5 bases and J dropped 3 bases, with 8 bases sitting between them. CDR3 sequence reads: CASSPKLYEQYF. In DNA, the CDR3 is TGTGCCAGCAGCCCCAAACTCTACGAGCAGTACTTC.

This clonotype was observed many times. The V call is TRBV20-1, the J call TRBJ1-5; D is unclear. Trimming removed 2 bases at V and 1 base at J, with 15 bases between. Germline V lookup: CDR1 DFQATT, CDR2 SNEGSKA (reference sequence). The CDR3 is made up of 16 amino acids. CDR3 sequence reads: CSARPSRYDSNQPQHF. DNA for the CDR3: TGCAGTGCTAGACCCTCCCGGTACGACAGCAATCAGCCCCAGCATTTT.

This clonotype was found a few times. This chain uses TRBV7-2 with TRBJ2-1; 7 bases align to TRBD2. CDR1 and CDR2 from the germline V gene are SGHTA and FQGNSA. The CDR3 is 14 residues long. V was pared by 1 base and J by 6 bases, with 3 bases of the junction left unmatched. The CDR3 sequence: CASSLVASGNEQFF. In DNA, the CDR3 is TGTGCCAGCAGCTTAGTAGCTAGCGGCAATGAGCAGTTCTTC.

This clonotype was seen at least ten times. The chain has TRBV21-1 and TRBJ2-3; the table's D gene call, TRBD2, was not cross checked with the DNA. TRBV21-1 is a documented pseudogene. This CDR3 is built from 18 residues. CDR3 sequence (DNA): TGTGCCAGCAGCAAAGTAGGCCGGCGGAGCGGATACACAGATACGCAGTATTTT. This sequence encodes CASSKVGRRSGYTDTQYF.

This clonotype was seen more than once but under ten times. V and J are TRBV20-1 and TRBJ2-2; TRBD2 agrees at 9 bases. V shed 1 base and J 1 base; nucleotides not matched to a gene: 7. The germline gives CDR1 DFQATT, CDR2 SNEGSKA (reference sequence). The CDR3 covers 17 residues. CDR3 bases: TGCAGTGCTAGAGTGGCTAGCGGGGTAGGGAACACCGGGGAGCTGTTTTTT. Translation gives CSARVASGVGNTGELFF.

This clonotype was counted many times. The chain combines TRBV7-8 with TRBJ2-7; 8 positions agree with TRBD2. Germline CDR1 is SGHVS and CDR2 is FQNEAQ. The CDR3 loop spans 14 amino acids. Trimming took 6 bases from V and 3 from J; bases not matched to a gene: 7. CDR3: CASSWTGTSYEQYF. DNA for the CDR3: TGTGCCAGCAGTTGGACCGGGACTAGCTACGAGCAGTACTTC. Supplemented by reference TRBV7-8 and TRBJ2-7, the full variable domain reads GAGVSQSPRYKVAKRGQDVALRCDPISGHVSLFWYQQALGQGPEFLTYFQNEAQLDKSGLPSDRFFAERPEGSVSTLKIQRTQQEDSAVYLCASSWTGTSYEQYFGPGTRLTVT.

This clonotype was detected ten times or more. V and J are TRBV5-1 and TRBJ2-4; D might be TRBD1 (6 bases). V lost 4 bases to trimming and J lost 6 bases, with 14 bases between them. This CDR3 spans 14 amino acids. CDR1 and CDR2 from the germline V gene are SGHRS and YFSETQ. Written as DNA, the CDR3 is TGCGCCAGCAGCAAGGCACAGGGTACAAACATTCAGTACTTC. Residues: CASSKAQGTNIQYF.

This clonotype showed up many times. The V and J genes are TRBV7-6 and TRBJ2-5; TRBD2 might be the D (5 bases). CDR1 is SGHVS and CDR2 is FNYEAQ in the germline V gene. This CDR3 region has 13 residues. Trimming removed 4 bases from V and 1 base from J, with 7 bases in between. This CDR3 reads CASSSRVQETQYF. Written as DNA, the CDR3 is TGTGCCAGCAGCTCGAGGGTCCAAGAGACCCAGTACTTC.

This clonotype was seen ten or more times. This CDR3 reads CASRPTDSYNSPLHF. CDR3 coding DNA: TGTGCCAGCAGGCCTACGGACAGTTATAATTCACCCCTCCACTTT. The genes are TRBV2 and TRBJ1-6; TRBD1 might be the D (6 bases). With 6 bases removed from V and 4 bases from J, the gap between germline ends came to 13 bases. Germline V lookup: CDR1 SNHLY, CDR2 FYNNEI. The CDR3 loop spans 15 amino acids. Together with reference TRBV2 and TRBJ1-6, the CDR3 gives the full variable domain: EPEVTQTPSHQVTQMGQEVILRCVPISNHLYFYWYRQILGQKVEFLVSFYNNEISEKSEIFDDQFSVERPDGSNFTLKIRSTKLEDSAMYFCASRPTDSYNSPLHFGNGTRLTVT.

This clonotype has at least ten counts. V usage is TRBV12-3 or TRBV12-4 and J usage is TRBJ2-7; D unresolved. Trimming left V 1 base short and J 5 bases short, with 9 bases between. This CDR3 has 13 amino acids. DNA of the CDR3: TGTGCCAGCAGTTTAGGCGAGTCCGACGAGCAGTACGTC. Translation gives CASSLGESDEQYV.